A selection of T cell receptor beta chains follows, all from one sample in a study of synovial regulatory T cells in juvenile arthritis. TCRdb's copy holds only in-frame clones and misses some; the assay was immunoSEQ multiplex PCR. Recorded for this sample: around 10,000 clones. Sequenced sample: Treg cells from blood. The source is a donor younger than 30 with juvenile idiopathic arthritis. Each CDR3 is given with its conserved first and last residue. Size values are once, few and many counts, or a class for expanded clones, and some rows have none.

length: 14
V: TRBV5-4
J: TRBJ1-1
size: NA
CDR3: CASSLGSGNTEAFF

length: 17
V: TRBV7-9
J: TRBJ2-5
size: NA
CDR3: CASSSTWGTSGQETQYF

length: 15
V: TRBV18
J: TRBJ1-2
size: NA
CDR3: CASSPPGQGTNGYTF

length: 11
V: TRBV4-1
J: TRBJ1-1
size: NA
CDR3: CASSRGGEAFF

length: 15
V: TRBV10-2
J: TRBJ2-4
size: NA
CDR3: CASSGGRQAKNIQYF

length: 15
V: TRBV4-2
J: TRBJ1-2
size: NA
CDR3: CASSQSGSGYNGYTF

length: 15
V: TRBV5-4
J: TRBJ2-2
size: NA
CDR3: CASSPREGRTGELFF

length: 16
V: TRBV28
J: TRBJ2-2
size: NA
CDR3: CASSRLAGVWTGELFF

length: 14
V: TRBV5-1
J: TRBJ2-3
size: NA
CDR3: CASSGPGSTDTQYF

length: 13
V: TRBV10-3
J: TRBJ2-3
size: NA
CDR3: CAIRPSSADTQYF

length: 15
V: TRBV19
J: TRBJ1-6
size: NA
CDR3: CASSPRRGTNSPLHF

length: 15
V: TRBV7-9
J: TRBJ1-2
size: NA
CDR3: CASSLAGESTYGYTF

length: 17
V: TRBV21-1
J: TRBJ2-2
size: NA
CDR3: CASSKVERGPDTGELFF

length: 15
V: TRBV5-1
J: TRBJ2-7
size: NA
CDR3: CASSVTGGFSYEQYF

length: 14
V: TRBV5-4
J: TRBJ1-4
size: NA
CDR3: CASSRIGRGEKLFF

length: 16
V: TRBV19
J: TRBJ1-2
size: NA
CDR3: CASSIAGTGRILGYTF

length: 14
V: TRBV2
J: TRBJ2-7
size: NA
CDR3: CASGLLQGALEQYF

length: 15
V: TRBV28
J: TRBJ1-5
size: NA
CDR3: CASSFVSPVIGPQHF

length: 17
V: TRBV4-1
J: TRBJ1-2
size: NA
CDR3: CASSQSGRGPKTGGYTF

length: 13
V: TRBV5-5
J: TRBJ2-3
size: NA
CDR3: CASKWTGADTQYF

length: 12
V: TRBV10-3
J: TRBJ2-7
size: NA
CDR3: CAISEALGEQYF

length: 15
V: TRBV19
J: TRBJ1-1
size: medium-sized
CDR3: CASSPGQRTYTEAFF

length: 21
V: TRBV15
J: TRBJ1-3
size: NA
CDR3: CATSREEPVERLRGSGNTIYF

length: 16
V: TRBV14
J: TRBJ2-7
size: NA
CDR3: CASSQSPGRGSYEQYF

length: 15
V: TRBV5-4
J: TRBJ2-7
size: NA
CDR3: CASSPGQMTSYEQYF

length: 13
V: TRBV14
J: TRBJ1-2
size: NA
CDR3: CASSQRGKYGYTF

length: 15
V: TRBV21-1
J: TRBJ1-6
size: NA
CDR3: CASNQGQGDNSPLHF

length: 15
V: TRBV19
J: TRBJ2-7
size: medium-sized
CDR3: CASSIEGWSSYEQYF

length: 14
V: TRBV2
J: TRBJ1-4
size: NA
CDR3: CASSGSVRYEKLFF

length: 14
V: TRBV7-7
J: TRBJ2-7
size: NA
CDR3: CASSLGLGGFEQYF